This T cell receptor beta chain stems from a study of control samples from healthy donors and cancer patients. V lost 3 bases, J lost 10 bases, and 10 bases lay in between. There are 13 residues in the CDR3. Clones were sequenced by immunoSEQ multiplex PCR, and TCRdb holds only the in-frame ones, with some missing. The data contain tens of thousands of clones, more than 75% of them singletons. This rearrangement joins TRBV12-3 or TRBV12-4 to TRBJ1-6; unclear D gene. The clonotype originates from a man aged 45-60 years in good health. Input material: blood. DNA of the CDR3: TGTGCCAGCAGTTTCTTCGAGGGCTCACCCCTCCACTTT. Protein product: CASSFFEGSPLHF.